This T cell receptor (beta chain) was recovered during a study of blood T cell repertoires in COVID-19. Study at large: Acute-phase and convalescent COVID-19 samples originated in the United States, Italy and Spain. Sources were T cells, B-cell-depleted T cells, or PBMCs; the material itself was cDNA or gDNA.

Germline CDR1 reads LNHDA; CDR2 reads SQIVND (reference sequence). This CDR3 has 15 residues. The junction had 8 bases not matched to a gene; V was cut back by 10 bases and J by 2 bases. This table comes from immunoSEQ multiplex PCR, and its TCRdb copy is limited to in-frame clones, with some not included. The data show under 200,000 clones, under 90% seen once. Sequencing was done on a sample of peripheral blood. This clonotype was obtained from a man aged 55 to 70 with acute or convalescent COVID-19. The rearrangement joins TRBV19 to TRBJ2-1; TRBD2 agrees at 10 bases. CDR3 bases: TGTGCCACCTCCTCGGGGACTAGCGCCTACAATGAGCAGTTCTTC. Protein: CATSSGTSAYNEQFF.